Presented here are 15 T cell receptor beta chains from one specimen sequenced in a study of shared clonotypes between healthy human individuals. Assay: immunoSEQ multiplex PCR; the TCRdb copy retains only in-frame clones and omits some. The sample lists about 960,000 clones; over 60% were seen once. The source material was memory CD4+ T cells sorted from blood. As to subset: CD45RA-negative fraction. The receptors were sampled from a man in his late teens or twenties in good health.

CDR3 amino acids: CASILIGLGEQFF. The CDR3 region has the DNA TGTGCCAGCATATTGATAGGGTTAGGTGAGCAGTTCTTC. The chain combines TRBV2 with TRBJ2-1; D ambiguous. CDR3 length: 13 residues. Trimming cost V 7 bases and J 9 bases, with 16 bases left between them. Germline-derived CDR1 and CDR2 are SNHLY and FYNNEI.

The chain employs TRBV11-2 and TRBJ1-2, with D perhaps matching TRBD1 (6 bases). Trimming cost V 1 base and J 7 bases, with 13 bases left between them. Germline V gives CDR1 SGHAT, CDR2 FQNNGV. This CDR3 is 14 amino acids long. Here the CDR3 reads CASSLGGPGGGYTF. Written as DNA, the CDR3 is TGTGCCAGCAGCTTAGGGGGGCCCGGAGGTGGCTACACCTTC.

The V call is TRBV27, the J call TRBJ2-5; the D gene is possibly TRBD1 (6 bases). The V gene lost 6 bases and the J gene lost 4 bases, with 21 bases spanning the gap. The germline CDR1 and CDR2 sequences are MNHEY and SMNVEV (reference sequence). This CDR3 region has 16 residues. DNA for the CDR3: TGTGCCAGCAGGGGCTGGGGCCAGGGGTTCGGAGAGACCCAGTACTTC. This sequence encodes CASRGWGQGFGETQYF.

Concerning this clone itself: Other DNA sequences within the sample encode an identical CDR3. The chain is built from TRBV5-1 and TRBJ1-1; 8 nucleotides line up with TRBD1. The germline CDR1 and CDR2 sequences are SGHRS and YFSETQ. This CDR3 spans 14 amino acids. V lost 4 bases and J lost 2; bases outside the gene matches: 4. The CDR3 here is CASSSTGGNTEAFF. The CDR3 nucleotides are TGCGCCAGCAGCAGCACAGGGGGAAACACTGAAGCTTTCTTT.

The table lists this clone with a few counts. V usage is TRBV7-8 and J usage is TRBJ1-3; D is undetermined. The CDR3 runs to 14 residues. In germline, CDR1 is SGHVS, CDR2 FQNEAQ. Trimming left V 5 bases short and J 2 bases short, with 10 bases between. In DNA, the CDR3 is TGTGCCAGCAGCCAAGAAACAGCTGGAAACACCATATATTTT. Translated: CASSQETAGNTIYF.

The chain couples TRBV7-9 to TRBJ1-3, with no clear D. The CDR3 totals 14 residues. V lost 2 bases and J 4 bases, leaving 9 bases between the germline ends. CDR1 SEHNR and CDR2 FQNEAQ come from the germline V gene (reference sequence). DNA for the CDR3: TGTGCCAGCAGCTTATTGGGAGCAGGAAACACCATATATTTT. Protein: CASSLLGAGNTIYF.

This CDR3 is CASSFVTGTQPQHF. CDR3 bases: TGTGCCAGCAGCTTCGTGACAGGGACTCAGCCCCAGCATTTT. The chain links TRBV5-5 to TRBJ1-5; 7 bases align to TRBD1. The CDR3 length is 14 residues. Trimming at V came to 2 bases and at J to 6 bases, leaving 5 bases not matched to a gene. Germline V gene sequence: CDR1 SGHKS, CDR2 YYEKEE (reference sequence). Looking up the rest from reference TRBV5-5 and TRBJ1-5 gives the full variable domain: DAGVTQSPTHLIKTRGQQVTLRCSPISGHKSVSWYQQVLGQGPQFIFQYYEKEERGRGNFPDRFSARQFPNYSSELNVNALLLGDSALYLCASSFVTGTQPQHFGDGTRLSIL.

This clone was recorded a few times. Other DNA sequences from this sample encode an identical CDR3 as well. The V and J genes are TRBV19 and TRBJ2-2; D call uncertain. The ends were cut back, 3 bases at V and 1 base at J, with 6 bases in the middle. The CDR3 loop spans 14 amino acids. The germline gives CDR1 LNHDA, CDR2 SQIVND (reference sequence). The chain's CDR3 is CASSMSGNTGELFF. Here the CDR3 DNA reads TGTGCCAGTAGTATGTCTGGGAACACCGGGGAGCTGTTTTTT. Based on the CDR3 plus reference TRBV19 and TRBJ2-2, the full variable domain is DGGITQSPKYLFRKEGQNVTLSCEQNLNHDAMYWYRQDPGQGLRLIYYSQIVNDFQKGDIAEGYSVSREKKESFPLTVTSAQKNPTAFYLCASSMSGNTGELFFGEGSRLTVL.

The rearrangement links TRBV2 to TRBJ1-1, with D hard to call. The V and J ends lost 5 bases and 6 bases respectively, with 7 bases between them. Germline values: CDR1 SNHLY, CDR2 FYNNEI. This CDR3 has 11 residues. CDR3 region: CASSRSPEAFF. The CDR3 nucleotides are TGTGCCAGCAGTCGCAGTCCTGAAGCTTTCTTT.

This clone came up many times. This CDR3 is also generated by other DNA sequences in the sample. The J gene is TRBJ2-1, the V gene TRBV5-1; perhaps TRBD1 as D (5 bases). The V end was cut by 3 bases, the J end by 8 bases, with 9 bases between. This CDR3 contains 12 residues. Germline CDR1 reads SGHRS; CDR2 reads YFSETQ. CDR3 DNA: TGCGCCAGCAGCTACCAGGGCTATGAGCAGTTCTTC. This translates into CASSYQGYEQFF. The variable domain in full, completed from reference TRBV5-1 and TRBJ2-1, reads KAGVTQTPRYLIKTRGQQVTLSCSPISGHRSVSWYQQTPGQGLQFLFEYFSETQRNKGNFPGRFSGRQFSNSRSEMNVSTLELGDSALYLCASSYQGYEQFFGPGTRLTVL.

The chain joins TRBV4-1 to TRBJ2-1; TRBD2 aligns across 8 bases. Germline CDR1 is MGHRA and CDR2 is YSYEKL. V shed 4 bases, J shed 6 bases, and the junction held 8 bases outside the gene matches. CDR3 size: 15 residues. CDR3 coding DNA: TGCGCCAGCAGCCTCCTCGGGGGGGCAGCCAATGAGCAGTTCTTC. The encoded protein is CASSLLGGAANEQFF.

The chain recombines TRBV10-3 with TRBJ1-1; possibly TRBD1 for D (6 bases). CDR1 and CDR2 (germline): ENHRY, SYGVKD. V lost 8 bases and J 2 bases, leaving 18 bases between the germline ends. The CDR3 is made up of 15 amino acids. The CDR3 is CAISVGGYVNTEAFF. CDR3 coding DNA: TGTGCCATCTCAGTCGGGGGCTATGTTAACACTGAAGCTTTCTTT.

This clone has a handful of counts. V is TRBV19 and J is TRBJ1-2; 7 bases map to TRBD1. Germline CDR1 reads LNHDA; CDR2 reads SQIVND (reference sequence). This CDR3 is built from 13 residues. The junction had 10 bases not matched to a gene; V was cut back by 7 bases and J by 8 bases. CDR3 region: CASKPRGDEGYTF. The DNA of the CDR3 is TGTGCCAGTAAACCCAGGGGGGACGAAGGCTACACCTTC.

About this clone: Different DNA sequences within this sample yield the same CDR3. The rearrangement uses TRBV5-1 and TRBJ2-1, with 7 bases identical to TRBD2. V trimming: 0 bases; J trimming: 9 bases; junction bases outside the gene matches: 6. Germline V gene lookup returns CDR1 SGHRS and CDR2 YFSETQ. CDR3 length equals 14 residues. CDR3 region: CASSLGLAGGEQFF. DNA for the CDR3: TGCGCCAGCAGCTTGGGACTAGCAGGAGGTGAGCAGTTCTTC.

Regarding this clone: The junction and the germline gene differ at one end; a read error may be behind it. Other DNA sequences in this sample translate to the same CDR3. The gene calls are TRBV9 and TRBJ1-1; no reliable D call. The germline V gene encodes CDR1 SGDLS and CDR2 YYNGEE. The CDR3 totals 15 residues. The CDR3, as DNA: TGTGCCAGCAGCGTAGAGGGTCAGCTGAACACTGAAGCCTTCTTT. Its translation is CASSVEGQLNTEAFF.